This entry features one T cell receptor (beta chain) sequence. Its specificity is unknown. The CDR3 totals 15 residues. The germline V gene has CDR1 SNHLY and CDR2 FYNNEI. V was clipped by 2 bases and J by 2 bases; unmatched bases: 4. The method was immunoSEQ multiplex PCR; TCRdb's version includes in-frame clones alone and lacks a portion of them. The data hold roughly 250,000 clones, with 70% observed a single time. This specimen belongs to a study of cytotoxic CD8 clonotypes in ibrutinib-treated CLL. Study conclusions and caveats: Clonality measured at baseline exceeded age-matched healthy donors, tracking circulating CD8+ T-cell counts. Public clonotypes proved infrequent, and on treatment they shrank or remained steady.

The receptor's source is a human donor with chronic lymphocytic leukemia. This chain connects TRBV2 to TRBJ2-3; 7 bases map to TRBD1. Sequenced here: PBMCs, sampled after 24 months of ibrutinib treatment. The CDR3 is CASSEFEGATDTQYF. CDR3 sequence (DNA): TGTGCCAGCAGTGAATTCGAGGGGGCCACAGATACGCAGTATTTT.